Each of the 21 T cell receptor beta chains below was sequenced from the same sample in a study of response to subunit inactivated influenza vaccine. TCRdb re-derived calls from the RT-PCR reads in MiXCR, one entry per CDR3 protein. Seen here are about 780,000 distinct CDR3 sequences, roughly 18% observed once, and the top ten hold 11%. The sequenced sample was PBMCs from blood, obtained about 5 days after vaccination. The receptors here all came from a man aged 45 to 65 who received an inactivated influenza vaccine.

This clonotype was seen at least ten times. This chain joins TRBV20-1 and TRBJ2-7; TRBD1 agrees at 8 bases. The CDR3 spans 14 residues. With V trimmed by 0 bases and J by 3 bases, 4 bases remained unmatched. Germline CDR1 reads DFQATT; CDR2 reads SNEGSKA (reference sequence). The CDR3 loop is CSAREGTGFYEQYF. The CDR3 nucleotides read TGCAGTGCTAGAGAGGGGACAGGATTCTACGAGCAGTACTTC.

The J gene is TRBJ2-3, the V gene TRBV10-3; TRBD2 matches at 11 bases. The CDR3 loop spans 15 amino acids. V shed 4 bases and J 5 bases; nucleotides not matched to a gene: 5. Germline CDR1 is ENHRY and CDR2 is SYGVKD. CDR3 sequence reads: CAISALAGGGDTQYF. CDR3 in DNA: TGTGCCATCAGTGCCCTAGCGGGAGGTGGAGATACGCAGTATTTT.

This clonotype was found many times. The chain employs TRBV5-1 and TRBJ1-6, with TRBD1 identical over 8 bases. V was pared by 4 bases and J by 0 bases, with 12 bases of the junction left unmatched. The CDR3 runs 19 residues. Germline V CDR1 and CDR2: SGHRS, YFSETQ. This chain's CDR3 is CASSPTNRDRSSYNSPLHF. The CDR3 bases are TGCGCCAGCAGCCCAACTAACCGGGACAGGAGCTCCTATAATTCACCCCTCCACTTT. Drawing the rest from reference TRBV5-1 and TRBJ1-6, the complete variable domain is KAGVTQTPRYLIKTRGQQVTLSCSPISGHRSVSWYQQTPGQGLQFLFEYFSETQRNKGNFPGRFSGRQFSNSRSEMNVSTLELGDSALYLCASSPTNRDRSSYNSPLHFGNGTRLTVT.

As to this clonotype: One junction end disagrees with the germline gene, perhaps due to a read error. The chain links TRBV5-6 to TRBJ2-3, with a tentative D call TRBD2 (5 bases). Germline values: CDR1 SGHDT, CDR2 YYEEEE. This CDR3 comprises 13 residues. Here the CDR3 reads CASTLGETDTQYF. CDR3 bases: TGTGCCAGCACCTTGGGAGAAACAGATACGCAGTATTTT.

This chain links TRBV20-1 with TRBJ2-3; D uncertain. The CDR3 is 16 residues long. Germline CDR1 is DFQATT and CDR2 is SNEGSKA (reference sequence). V lost 6 bases and J 0 bases, leaving 19 bases between the germline ends. CDR3: CSAPSHRAGSTDTQYF. DNA of the CDR3: TGCAGTGCCCCCTCTCACCGGGCCGGTAGCACAGATACGCAGTATTTT.

This clonotype was counted a few times. V is TRBV29-1 and J is TRBJ1-5, with 7 bases fitting TRBD1. Trimming cost V 6 bases and J 2 bases; bases outside gene matches: 7. CDR1 is SQVTM and CDR2 is ANQGSEA in the germline V gene. The CDR3 totals 14 residues. The CDR3 sequence: CSVTTGARNQPQHF. The CDR3 region has the DNA TGCAGCGTGACCACAGGGGCTCGCAATCAGCCCCAGCATTTT.

The rearrangement joins TRBV7-2 to TRBJ2-2; D perhaps matches TRBD1 (6 bases). The CDR3 is made up of 16 amino acids. The V gene's germline CDR1 is SGHTA and CDR2 FQGNSA. V was pared by 2 bases and J by 4 bases, with 14 bases between. The CDR3 DNA sequence: TGTGCCAGCAGCTTAACGCGAACAGGGCCCACCGGGGAGCTGTTTTTT. Protein product: CASSLTRTGPTGELFF.

V is TRBV20-1 and J is TRBJ2-1, with 9 bases matching TRBD2. This CDR3 is 12 amino acids long. The V segment lost 7 bases and the J segment 4 bases; nucleotides outside the gene matches: 2. Germline V gene lookup returns CDR1 DFQATT and CDR2 SNEGSKA (reference sequence). This CDR3 reads CSVAGVYNEQFF. The DNA for the CDR3 is TGCAGTGTAGCGGGGGTATACAATGAGCAGTTCTTC.

This clonotype came up many times. This sequence joins TRBV29-1 and TRBJ2-4; the D gene could be TRBD1 or TRBD2 (5 bases each). V lost 2 bases to trimming and J lost 5 bases, with 10 bases between them. The CDR3 has 13 amino acids. CDR1 SQVTM and CDR2 ANQGSEA come from the germline V gene. CDR3 amino acids: CSVEKGRENIQYF. The CDR3 region has the DNA TGCAGCGTTGAAAAGGGGCGGGAAAACATTCAGTACTTC.

Ten or more counts support this clonotype. V gene TRBV5-1 combines with J gene TRBJ1-1, with TRBD1 matching 9 bases. With 5 bases clipped from V and 1 base from J, the junction kept 6 bases outside the gene matches. The CDR3 runs to 15 residues. Germline V gene sequence: CDR1 SGHRS, CDR2 YFSETQ. CDR3 residues: CASRPQGARNTEAFF. As DNA, the CDR3 is TGCGCCAGCAGGCCACAGGGGGCGCGGAACACTGAAGCTTTCTTT.

This clonotype was counted between two and nine times. The chain is built from TRBV7-8 and TRBJ2-1; 8 bases match TRBD1. The CDR3 consists of 13 residues. The germline CDR1 and CDR2 sequences are SGHVS and FQNEAQ. V shed 4 bases and J 10 bases; nucleotides not matched to a gene: 6. CDR3 protein: CASSSMTGDEQFF. As DNA, the CDR3 is TGTGCCAGCAGCTCCATGACAGGGGACGAGCAGTTCTTC.

The chain joins TRBV7-6 to TRBJ2-1; 12 positions match TRBD2. The CDR3 is 16 residues long. Germline V gene data show CDR1 as SGHVS and CDR2 as FNYEAQ. J gave up 8 bases and V 4 bases, and 9 bases lay outside the gene matches. CDR3 DNA: TGTGCCAGCAGCTCCAGAGGACTAGCGGGATTGGATGAGCAGTTCTTC. Its translation: CASSSRGLAGLDEQFF.

The chain combines TRBV29-1 with TRBJ1-1; D call uncertain. Trimming pared 4 bases from V and 4 bases from J, leaving 4 bases between. This CDR3 comprises 10 residues. The V gene's germline CDR1 is SQVTM and CDR2 ANQGSEA. CDR3 residues: CSVASTEAFF. The CDR3 coding sequence is TGCAGCGTTGCATCCACTGAAGCTTTCTTT.

A few counts support this clonotype. This sequence joins TRBV20-1 and TRBJ2-7; 8 bases fit TRBD2. The CDR3 extends over 16 amino acids. V was pared by 0 bases and J by 0 bases, with 7 bases of the junction left unmatched. Looked up from germline, CDR1 is DFQATT and CDR2 is SNEGSKA (reference sequence). The CDR3, as DNA: TGCAGTGCTAGAGAAGCGGGAGCGGGGGCCTCCTACGAGCAGTACTTC. It yields the protein CSAREAGAGASYEQYF.

The CDR3 coding sequence is TGCGCCAGCAGTCGAACCACAGGGGGGTTATCCTACGAGCAGTACTTC. This sequence encodes CASSRTTGGLSYEQYF. The chain uses TRBV4-1 and TRBJ2-7; 8 positions match TRBD1. The germline gives CDR1 MGHRA, CDR2 YSYEKL. The CDR3 has 16 residues. V lost 6 bases, J lost 1 base, and 11 bases stayed unmatched.

The table lists this clonotype with a count of one. The J gene is TRBJ2-3, the V gene TRBV7-3; 7 bases agree with TRBD2. Germline CDR1 is SGHTA and CDR2 is FQGTGA. The CDR3 runs to 15 residues. V trimming: 2 bases; J trimming: 2 bases; junction bases outside the gene matches: 4. The CDR3 region is CASSLSSGLTDTQYF. CDR3 coding DNA: TGTGCCAGCAGCTTATCTAGCGGCCTCACAGATACGCAGTATTTT.

This clonotype was counted only a few times. The chain uses TRBV4-2 and TRBJ2-7; 9 bases fit TRBD1. Per the germline V gene, CDR1 is LGHNA and CDR2 is YNFKEQ. Losses at the gene ends were 3 bases for V and 7 bases for J; bases not matched to a gene: 4. The CDR3 sequence is 13 residues long. The CDR3 DNA reads as TGTGCCAGCAGCCAGGCCGACAGGGGGGAGCAGTACTTC. Amino acid sequence: CASSQADRGEQYF.

This clonotype was seen more than once but under ten times. The chain is built from TRBV29-1 and TRBJ2-1; D unresolved. The CDR3 consists of 10 residues. V lost 5 bases and J 2 bases, leaving 1 base between the germline ends. The germline gives CDR1 SQVTM, CDR2 ANQGSEA. CDR3 DNA sequence: TGCAGCGTTACCTACAATGAGCAGTTCTTC. Translating it yields CSVTYNEQFF.

The chain has TRBV10-2 and TRBJ1-2, with 7 bases lining up with TRBD1. After removal of 6 bases from V and 4 bases from J, the junction contained 2 bases not matched to a gene. Looked up from germline, CDR1 is WSHSY and CDR2 is SAAADI. CDR3 length: 12 amino acids. The chain's CDR3 is CASRGQSYGYTF. CDR3 in DNA: TGCGCCAGCAGGGGACAGAGCTATGGCTACACCTTC.

This clonotype was recorded a few times. This chain links TRBV29-1 with TRBJ1-2; D is ambiguous. The CDR3 is 11 amino acids. V lost 3 bases and J lost 8, with 10 bases in between. In germline, CDR1 is SQVTM, CDR2 ANQGSEA. CDR3 sequence: CSVDPGGGYTF. The CDR3 bases are TGCAGCGTTGATCCCGGAGGGGGCTACACCTTC.

This clonotype has at least ten counts. The V and J genes are TRBV12-3 or TRBV12-4 and TRBJ2-5; TRBD2 matches 9 bases. The CDR3 runs to 15 residues. V lost 4 bases and J lost 5; bases outside the gene matches: 8. The CDR3 sequence is CASSSLAGVGETQYF. The CDR3 nucleotides read TGTGCCAGCAGTTCCTTAGCGGGGGTCGGGGAGACCCAGTACTTC.